The source of this TCR beta chain is a study of blood T cells in healthy people across ages (dated by TCRdb to 2013 to 2016). Context from the whole study: In model experiments, template switching captured roughly one uniquely barcoded TCR beta cDNA molecule for every two T cells. To track age-related changes in TCR beta repertoire diversity, the study relied on deep sequencing normalized with unique cDNA molecular identifiers. Donors were grouped into four age groups: young (average roughly 15 years), middle-aged (39), aged (over 55) and long-lived (approximately 82). To avoid experimental bias, donors of different ages were distributed randomly across sequencing lanes. Two additional independent replicas of 1 million unique cDNA reads from the same blood draw were analyzed for two donors (one aged 18 to 30 and one aged 80 or older).

V is reduced by 0 bases and J by 3 bases, leaving a spacing of 9 bases between them. From the cysteine up to the phenylalanine, the CDR3 has a length of 16 residues. Only CDR3 DNA is held: 48 bases, read in frame from base 1. Reading the germline V gene gives CDR1 LGHNA and CDR2 YNFKEQ. Preparation of the library involved 5' RACE. Sequencing was carried out with an Illumina HiSeq 2500. The second PCR ran for roughly 7 to 11 cycles and used a J-beta primer mix along with a sample-barcoded 5' primer. Each TCR beta cDNA molecule received a unique molecular identifier from a template-switch 5' adaptor carrying 12 random nucleotides. Each sample yielded at least 2.5 million CDR3-containing paired-end reads. First-strand cDNA synthesis was performed from all RNA using the Mint cDNA synthesis kit, with priming by a TRBC-specific oligonucleotide. All cDNA was treated with uracil-DNA glycosylase and then went through a first 18-cycle PCR with the universal primers M1SS and BC2_uni_R. The published analysis was carried out like this. Each sample was normalized by randomly selecting 1 million high-quality reads, each carrying a distinct molecular identifier. Reads sharing molecular identifiers were discarded rather than binned into consensus sequences. CDR3 identification, clonotype clustering and error correction used MiTCR with a Q25 quality threshold and the strictest error-elimination algorithm. A nonparametric unseen species model with Euler transformation was used to estimate a lower bound on total TCR beta diversity. Using fastp at Q25 and MiXCR, TCRdb reprocessed the public reads and kept productive beta chains. Duplicate CDR3 protein sequences are folded into a single record with the most common DNA and genes. TCRdb, not the authors, supplied the V and J calls. In this sample the table shows about 680,000 distinct CDR3 sequences, about half of which occur a single time. The ten most abundant clones make up about a third of the sample.

Concerning this clonotype itself: No cognate antigen has been identified for it. This sequence may be a read error, since a much larger clone differs from it by one base.

Donors were a few dozen systemically healthy Caucasian individuals from Russia aged roughly 6 to 90 years. Roughly 11 milliliters of peripheral blood were drawn from each donor into EDTA-treated Vacutainer tubes. Ficoll-Paque density-gradient centrifugation was used to isolate PBMCs, with at least 7 million obtained per sample. Trizol reagent was used to extract total RNA from the PBMCs, yielding at least 5.5 micrograms per sample. Naive CD45RAhigh/CD27high T cell percentages were measured by flow cytometry on a PBMC aliquot from every donor. What the research found in general, with its limitations: Because the CMV infection status of the donors was unknown, age-related changes in expanded clonotypes may potentially have been confounded. Observed TCR beta diversity correlated strongly with the percentage of naive T cells measured by flow cytometry. The long-lived group showed more naive CD4+ T cells, fewer expanded clones and increased TCR diversity than the aged group, suggesting age selection. Total diversity estimates from one million sequenced T cells were considered lower bounds and underestimates. As age increased, observed TCR beta diversity per million T cells dropped in a roughly linear way, and a significant reduction was already evident by age approximately 40. Conclusive comparison of naive and antigen-experienced compartments was prevented by the profiling of bulk unsorted PBMCs.

The sequencing sample was made of blood. The chain links TRBV4-2 with TRBJ2-6; no confident D gene assignment can be made. This sequence was found in a woman aged 55-75 years in good health. The DNA sequence reads TGTGCCAGCAGCCAAGATAGGTCATATGGGGCCAACGTCCTGACTTTC. This translates into CASSQDRSYGANVLTF.